This T cell receptor (beta chain) comes out of a study of blood T cell repertoires in COVID-19. Study as a whole: Both acute and convalescent COVID-19 samples were obtained from the United States, Italy and Spain.

As originally analysed: Estimation of nucleated cell counts relied on the amplification of reference gene primers. Only in-frame clones appear in the TCRdb table, and some are missing; sequencing was by immunoSEQ multiplex PCR. V and J calls and clone size come straight from that table; D and trimming were deduced from the DNA. The sample has roughly 96,000 clones; roughly 82% are singletons. Germline-derived CDR1 and CDR2 are MNHNY and SVGAGI (reference sequence). The CDR3 is 13 amino acids. V gave up 5 bases and J gave up 6 bases, with 12 bases separating them. This receptor was taken from an older man with acute or convalescent COVID-19. Sequencing input: peripheral blood. The chain has TRBV6-6 and TRBJ2-3, with TRBD2 as a possible D gene (6 bases). CDR3 region: CASSRRASDTQYF. DNA of the CDR3: TGTGCCAGCAGTAGGAGGGCCTCGGATACGCAGTATTTT.